The clone carrying this T cell receptor (beta chain) has a handful of counts. Its antigen is unknown. These data originate in a study of identical twins. Looked up from germline, CDR1 is SGHAT and CDR2 is FQNNGV. V was pared by 5 bases and J by 11 bases, with 20 bases of the junction left unmatched. The CDR3 consists of 16 residues. Findings and caveats of the study: Modelling underestimated the level of out-of-frame TCR alpha sharing observed in monozygotic twins.

TCRdb re-called the 5' RACE reads with MiXCR, one entry per CDR3 protein. This table has 200,000 to 250,000 distinct CDR3 sequences, roughly 7% appearing once. These data were likewise used in another study, on yellow fever vaccine responses in identical twins.

This receptor was identified in a woman aged 18-29 years in good health. Sequencing was carried out using memory (CD45RO+) T cells sorted from blood. The chain is built from TRBV11-2 and TRBJ1-1; TRBD1 matches at 7 bases. CDR3 region: CASSVTGYASGLRAFF. The CDR3 DNA sequence: TGTGCCAGCAGCGTGACAGGGTACGCGAGCGGGCTCCGGGCTTTCTTT.